A selection of T cell receptor beta chains follows, all from one sample in a study of blood T cell repertoires in COVID-19. Only in-frame clones appear in the TCRdb table, and some are missing; sequencing was by immunoSEQ multiplex PCR. The sample lists roughly 200,000 clones, approximately 88% occurring once. Sequencing was performed on peripheral blood. The source of these receptors is a woman in her 40s with COVID-19, enrolled during active disease. The CDR3 runs from the conserved cysteine through the conserved F or W. The order of the fields is V gene, J gene, clone size, CDR3 protein. Not every row has a clone size; where given, it reads once, few, many or a size class.

V gene: TRBV7-2; J gene: TRBJ2-7; clone size: -; CDR3 protein: CASSRPSEARREQYF
V gene: TRBV19; J gene: TRBJ2-3; clone size: -; CDR3 protein: CASIPVAGVTDTQYF
V gene: TRBV5-1; J gene: TRBJ2-2; clone size: -; CDR3 protein: CASSLGQGGTGELFF
V gene: TRBV3-1/TRBV3-2; J gene: TRBJ1-3; clone size: -; CDR3 protein: CASSQGGQHSGNTIYF
V gene: TRBV10-2; J gene: TRBJ2-1; clone size: -; CDR3 protein: CARAQGAGDEQFF
V gene: TRBV9; J gene: TRBJ1-4; clone size: -; CDR3 protein: CASSAAGSAEKLFF
V gene: TRBV24-1; J gene: TRBJ2-1; clone size: -; CDR3 protein: CATSDSRQGDEQFF
V gene: TRBV4-1; J gene: TRBJ2-3; clone size: -; CDR3 protein: CASSQALRRRGGRATDTQYF
V gene: TRBV9; J gene: TRBJ2-1; clone size: few; CDR3 protein: CASSVDAGGTYNEQFF
V gene: TRBV21-1; J gene: TRBJ2-3; clone size: -; CDR3 protein: CASSRDFLPTDTQYF
V gene: TRBV4-1; J gene: TRBJ2-7; clone size: -; CDR3 protein: CASSQDPPEGLRRREYF
V gene: TRBV5-4; J gene: TRBJ1-2; clone size: -; CDR3 protein: CASSAGQGTYGYTF
V gene: TRBV27; J gene: TRBJ2-7; clone size: -; CDR3 protein: CASSRGSSYEQYF
V gene: TRBV25-1; J gene: TRBJ1-2; clone size: -; CDR3 protein: CASSIGVFGYTF
V gene: TRBV5-8; J gene: TRBJ1-2; clone size: few; CDR3 protein: CASSLEPTGGYNYGYTF
V gene: TRBV4-1; J gene: TRBJ2-7; clone size: -; CDR3 protein: CASSQGTEWTAGSYEQYF
V gene: TRBV6-5; J gene: TRBJ1-1; clone size: -; CDR3 protein: CASSLGGLAFF
V gene: TRBV7-6; J gene: TRBJ2-7; clone size: -; CDR3 protein: CASSLGSGSYEQYF
V gene: TRBV27; J gene: TRBJ1-1; clone size: -; CDR3 protein: CASCRDRGALGTEAFF
V gene: TRBV2; J gene: TRBJ2-6; clone size: -; CDR3 protein: CASRTPGQGRFSGANVLTF
V gene: TRBV28; J gene: TRBJ2-6; clone size: -; CDR3 protein: CATEPGGLSGANVLTF
V gene: TRBV5-1; J gene: TRBJ1-1; clone size: -; CDR3 protein: CASRVWTDTEAFF
V gene: TRBV5-4; J gene: TRBJ2-1; clone size: -; CDR3 protein: CASSPRTGGSSYNEQFF
V gene: TRBV10-3; J gene: TRBJ1-2; clone size: -; CDR3 protein: CAIRGQVGYGYTF
V gene: TRBV5-1; J gene: TRBJ1-6; clone size: -; CDR3 protein: CASSLQGEGNNSPLHF
V gene: TRBV28; J gene: TRBJ2-4; clone size: -; CDR3 protein: CASSLGGQGAGDIQYF
V gene: TRBV4-1; J gene: TRBJ1-1; clone size: few; CDR3 protein: CASSQDNGPRTLNTEAFF
V gene: TRBV10-3; J gene: TRBJ1-1; clone size: once; CDR3 protein: CAINTQGRNTEAFF
V gene: TRBV27; J gene: TRBJ2-2; clone size: -; CDR3 protein: CASRLGQSNTGELFF
V gene: TRBV5-1; J gene: TRBJ2-4; clone size: -; CDR3 protein: CASSLFSPRRGDIQYF
V gene: TRBV9; J gene: TRBJ2-7; clone size: -; CDR3 protein: CASSVSDSREQYF
V gene: TRBV27; J gene: TRBJ1-2; clone size: -; CDR3 protein: CASSLSRTGGDGYTF
V gene: TRBV12-3/TRBV12-4; J gene: TRBJ2-1; clone size: few; CDR3 protein: CASLRGNEQFF
V gene: TRBV7-7; J gene: TRBJ2-2; clone size: -; CDR3 protein: CASSLERQGKKNTGELFF
V gene: TRBV9; J gene: TRBJ2-1; clone size: -; CDR3 protein: CASSVRAGGFSYNEQFF
V gene: TRBV5-4; J gene: TRBJ1-1; clone size: -; CDR3 protein: CASSPSGAEAFF
V gene: TRBV19; J gene: TRBJ2-7; clone size: -; CDR3 protein: CASSITGKYEQYF
V gene: TRBV27; J gene: TRBJ1-2; clone size: -; CDR3 protein: CASSPPGQGRYGYTF